This is a list of T cell receptor beta chains from one sample in a study of siplizumab effects on memory and regulatory T cells. TCRdb's copy holds only in-frame clones and misses some; the assay was immunoSEQ multiplex PCR. This sample has some 100,000 clones; about 93% occur once, and the top ten carry about 11%. The sample consisted of non-Treg CD4+ T cells sorted from blood. The source of these receptors is a human donor in good health. Each CDR3 is given with its conserved first and last residue. The D gene is left open where the match is weak.

cdr3_length | j_call | d_call | v_call | cdr3_aa | cdr3_nt
13 | TRBJ2-1 | NA | TRBV14 | CASSRTTYNEQFF | TGTGCCAGCAGCCGGACTACCTACAATGAGCAGTTCTTC
16 | TRBJ2-7 | NA | TRBV5-5 | CASSLFTPSTGGEQYF | TGTGCCAGCAGCTTGTTTACTCCTAGCACGGGCGGCGAGCAGTACTTC
11 | TRBJ2-1 | NA | TRBV29-1 | CSVVVVDEQFF | TGCAGCGTTGTAGTGGTTGACGAGCAGTTCTTC
18 | TRBJ2-2 | TRBD1 | TRBV28 | CASSLSGWGRGRTGELFF | TGTGCCAGCAGTTTAAGTGGTTGGGGCAGGGGGCGGACCGGGGAGCTGTTTTTT
17 | TRBJ2-1 | TRBD2 | TRBV7-9 | CASSLGTGGVPYNEQFF | TGTGCCAGCAGCTTAGGAACTGGGGGGGTACCCTACAATGAGCAGTTCTTC
14 | TRBJ1-5 | TRBD1 | TRBV28 | CASSPATGGQPQHF | TGTGCCAGCAGTCCAGCAACAGGGGGTCAGCCCCAGCATTTT
13 | TRBJ1-5 | NA | TRBV29-1 | CSVGRGSNQPQHF | TGCAGCGTTGGGAGGGGTAGCAATCAGCCCCAGCATTTT
13 | TRBJ1-2 | NA | TRBV6-6 | CASTPGGGYGYTF | TGTGCCAGCACTCCCGGAGGCGGCTATGGCTACACCTTC
15 | TRBJ2-1 | TRBD2 | TRBV19 | CVSSIGTSGRVEQFF | TGTGTCAGTAGTATAGGGACTAGCGGGAGGGTTGAGCAGTTCTTC
14 | TRBJ2-7 | NA | TRBV19 | CASTQTGGSYEQYF | TGTGCCAGTACTCAGACAGGAGGCTCCTACGAGCAGTACTTC
13 | TRBJ1-1 | NA | TRBV30 | CAWRGGQDTEAFF | TGTGCCTGGAGAGGAGGGCAGGACACTGAAGCTTTCTTT
14 | TRBJ1-4 | NA | TRBV11-2 | CASSLGGENEKLFF | TGTGCCAGCAGCTTAGGGGGCGAAAATGAAAAACTGTTTTTT
13 | TRBJ1-5 | NA | TRBV7-3 | CASSLTRDQPQHF | TGTGCCAGCAGCTTAACCCGTGACCAGCCCCAGCATTTT
13 | TRBJ2-2 | NA | TRBV5-1 | CASSLLLRGELFF | TGCGCCAGCAGCTTGCTCTTAAGGGGGGAGCTGTTTTTT
12 | TRBJ2-7 | NA | TRBV7-9 | CASSPISYEQYF | TGTGCCAGCAGCCCGATCTCCTACGAGCAGTACTTC
15 | TRBJ2-7 | NA | TRBV7-9 | CASSKGPTGSYEQYF | TGTGCCAGCAGCAAGGGACCGACTGGGTCCTACGAGCAGTACTTC
15 | TRBJ1-5 | NA | TRBV10-3 | CAISVTGYSNQPQHF | TGTGCCATCAGTGTAACCGGGTATAGCAATCAGCCCCAGCATTTT